The sequence of this TCR beta chain was determined in a study of blood T cell repertoires in COVID-19. On the study more broadly: The United States, Italy and Spain supplied acute and convalescent COVID-19 samples. T cells, B-cell-depleted T cells, or PBMCs supplied cDNA or gDNA.

Seattle's cohort entered during active infection and was followed longitudinally. The CDR3 length is 15 residues. The V gene end was trimmed by 2 bases and the J gene end by 0 bases; junction bases not matched to a gene: 7. From germline, CDR1 is GTSNPN and CDR2 SVGIG (reference sequence). Only in-frame clones appear in the TCRdb table, and some are missing; sequencing was by immunoSEQ multiplex PCR. The table has approximately 97,000 clones, 87% seen once. Specimen: peripheral blood. The receptor comes from a woman aged 45-59 years with COVID-19, enrolled during active disease. The chain employs TRBV30 and TRBJ2-7; 7 nucleotides line up with TRBD1. CDR3 loop: CAWSRKGAASYEQYF. In DNA form, the CDR3 reads TGTGCCTGGAGTAGGAAGGGGGCCGCCTCCTACGAGCAGTACTTC.